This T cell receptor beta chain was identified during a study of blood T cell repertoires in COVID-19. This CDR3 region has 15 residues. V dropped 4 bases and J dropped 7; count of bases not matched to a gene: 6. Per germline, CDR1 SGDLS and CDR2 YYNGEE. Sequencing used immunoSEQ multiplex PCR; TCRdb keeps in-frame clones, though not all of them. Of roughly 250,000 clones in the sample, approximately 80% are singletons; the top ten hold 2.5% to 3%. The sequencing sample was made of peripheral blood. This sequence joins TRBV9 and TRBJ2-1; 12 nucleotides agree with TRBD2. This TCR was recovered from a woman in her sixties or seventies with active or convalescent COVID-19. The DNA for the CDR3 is TGTGCCAGCAGCCCTACTAGCGGGGGGACGAATGAGCAGTTCTTC. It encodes CASSPTSGGTNEQFF.